These 7 T cell receptor beta chains came from one sample sequenced in a study of OX40 agonist ivuxolimab in advanced cancers. Method: immunoSEQ multiplex PCR; TCRdb's copy keeps in-frame clones and lacks some. The sample includes 65,000 to 85,000 clones, roughly 87% of them seen just once. Sequencing used CD4+ or CD8+ T cells sorted from blood, obtained in a trial of the OX40 agonist ivuxolimab. All receptors come from an adult with an advanced solid tumor such as melanoma, head and neck, liver or kidney cancer.

This clone is a singleton in its sample. The chain carries TRBV19 and TRBJ1-5; D is perhaps TRBD1 (5 bases). CDR3 size: 12 residues. Per germline, CDR1 LNHDA and CDR2 SQIVND (reference sequence). V was trimmed by 8 bases and J by 4 bases, leaving 9 bases between them. CDR3 amino acids: CASGQGNQPQHF. The CDR3 region has the DNA TGTGCCAGTGGGCAGGGAAATCAGCCCCAGCATTTT.

Written as DNA, the CDR3 is TGTGCCAGCAGCGTAGTGGAGCACCCTGGGGCTGAAGCTTTCTTT. It codes for CASSVVEHPGAEAFF. The chain has TRBV9 and TRBJ1-1; D not certain. There are 15 residues in the CDR3. V lost 0 bases and J lost 6, with 15 bases in between. Germline CDR1 reads SGDLS; CDR2 reads YYNGEE. The whole variable domain, filled in from reference TRBV9 and TRBJ1-1, reads DSGVTQTPKHLITATGQRVTLRCSPRSGDLSVYWYQQSLDQGLQFLIQYYNGEERAKGNILERFSAQQFPDLHSELNLSSLELGDSALYFCASSVVEHPGAEAFFGQGTRLTVV.

The chain employs TRBV29-1 and TRBJ2-5; TRBD2 might be the D (6 bases). The CDR3 consists of 14 residues. V shed 6 bases and J shed 7 bases, with 21 bases lying between them. Per the germline V gene, CDR1 is SQVTM and CDR2 is ANQGSEA. In DNA, the CDR3 is TGCAGCGTCGCAGGGACTTCCAATGGGGGGACCCAGTACTTC. This translates into CSVAGTSNGGTQYF.

The chain combines TRBV11-3 with TRBJ2-5; tentatively, D is TRBD2 (7 bases). Trimming shortened V by 4 bases and J by 4 bases, and 16 bases separated the two germline ends. Germline CDR1 reads SGHNT; CDR2 reads YENEEA. This CDR3 comprises 15 residues. CDR3 loop: CASSWGEGGRETQYF. In DNA form, the CDR3 reads TGTGCCAGCAGCTGGGGGGAGGGGGGAAGAGAGACCCAGTACTTC.

The chain employs TRBV5-1 and TRBJ2-7, with a possible D match to TRBD2 (5 bases). CDR3 length equals 14 residues. CDR1 is SGHRS, CDR2 YFSETQ, per germline. The V end lost 3 bases, the J end lost 2 bases, and 12 bases lay between the germline ends. CDR3 coding DNA: TGCGCCAGCAGCTCCTTTTCCGGGGCCTACGAGCAGTACTTC. Amino acids: CASSSFSGAYEQYF.

The chain uses TRBV30 and TRBJ1-2; weak D call: TRBD1 (5 bases). The CDR3 has 14 residues. V lost 7 bases and J lost 2, with 17 bases in between. CDR1 GTSNPN and CDR2 SVGIG come from the germline V gene (reference sequence). The CDR3 nucleotides are TGTGCCTCTGCGCCGGGGCAACTCAACTATGGCTACACCTTC. Its protein is CASAPGQLNYGYTF.

The rearrangement joins TRBV5-1 to TRBJ1-6; 8 bases are shared with TRBD1. The V gene's germline CDR1 is SGHRS and CDR2 YFSETQ. Trimming at V came to 0 bases and at J to 8 bases, leaving 4 bases not matched to a gene. The CDR3 extends over 15 amino acids. The CDR3 DNA is TGCGCCAGCAGCTTGGCGGGACAGGAGTATTCACCCCTCCACTTT. Translation: CASSLAGQEYSPLHF. Full variable domain (outside the CDR3, taken from reference TRBV5-1 and TRBJ1-6): KAGVTQTPRYLIKTRGQQVTLSCSPISGHRSVSWYQQTPGQGLQFLFEYFSETQRNKGNFPGRFSGRQFSNSRSEMNVSTLELGDSALYLCASSLAGQEYSPLHFGNGTRLTVT.